This is a list of T cell receptor beta chains from one sample in a study of CD8 T cells in Susac syndrome. TCRdb redid the calling of the immunoSEQ multiplex PCR reads with MiXCR, one entry per CDR3 protein. This table holds around 130,000 distinct CDR3 sequences, roughly 80% found once. The sample consisted of CD8+ T cells from PBMCs. The receptors stem from a human donor with multiple sclerosis. The CDR3 runs from the conserved cysteine through the conserved F or W. Fields, in order: D gene, V gene, J gene, clone size, CDR3 protein, CDR3 DNA. D genes are given only for firm matches. Clone size, where shown, is once, few, many, or a class for clones that have expanded.

>.|TRBV28|TRBJ1-6|.
CASSLGPVSSYNSPLHF
TGTGCCAGCAGTTTAGGTCCCGTGAGCTCCTATAATTCACCCCTCCACTTT
>.|TRBV5-1|TRBJ1-1|.
CASSFENTEAFF
TGCGCCAGCAGCTTTGAGAACACTGAAGCTTTCTTT
>.|TRBV4-3|TRBJ1-2|.
CASSQELSGTNYGYTF
TGCGCCAGCAGCCAAGAGTTGTCCGGGACTAACTATGGCTACACCTTC
>.|TRBV2|TRBJ2-1|.
CASGSGRMNNEQFF
TGTGCCAGCGGGTCGGGACGCATGAACAATGAGCAGTTCTTC
>.|TRBV6-1|TRBJ1-1|.
CASRPGRNPEAFF
TGTGCCAGCAGGCCTGGAAGGAACCCTGAAGCTTTCTTT
>.|TRBV2|TRBJ2-2|.
CASSDQHTGELFF
TGTGCCAGCAGTGATCAACACACCGGGGAGCTGTTTTTT
>.|TRBV7-6|TRBJ2-2|.
CASSLSGATNTGELFF
TGTGCCAGCAGCTTATCTGGCGCGACGAACACCGGGGAGCTGTTTTTT
>TRBD1|TRBV7-9|TRBJ1-4|.
CASSFQKGTGDEKLFF
TGTGCCAGCAGCTTCCAAAAAGGGACAGGGGATGAAAAACTGTTTTTT
>TRBD1|TRBV27|TRBJ1-1|.
CASSSLPGGRNTEAFF
TGTGCCAGCAGTTCCCTGCCAGGGGGCCGGAACACTGAAGCTTTCTTT
>.|TRBV29-1|TRBJ2-1|.
CSVESNEQFF
TGCAGCGTTGAGAGCAATGAGCAGTTCTTC
>.|TRBV19|TRBJ2-7|.
CASSTSVAAGYEQYF
TGTGCCAGTAGTACCTCAGTAGCAGCTGGCTACGAGCAGTACTTC
>.|TRBV18|TRBJ1-4|.
CASSPSVGPQRNEKLFF
TGTGCCAGCTCACCCTCGGTAGGACCCCAGCGTAATGAAAAACTGTTTTTT
>TRBD1|TRBV19|TRBJ2-7|.
CASGQGPYEQYF
TGTGCCAGTGGACAGGGCCCCTACGAGCAGTACTTC
>.|TRBV7-9|TRBJ1-1|few
CASRNSPPEAFF
TGTGCCAGCAGGAACAGTCCCCCTGAAGCTTTCTTT
>.|TRBV12-3/TRBV12-4|TRBJ2-5|.
CASSGPPETQYF
TGTGCCAGCAGTGGACCACCAGAGACCCAGTACTTC
>TRBD2|TRBV27|TRBJ2-1|.
CASTDGRAIEQFF
TGTGCCAGCACGGACGGGAGGGCTATTGAGCAGTTCTTC